These 3 T cell receptor beta chains were sequenced from one sample in a study of cytomegalovirus exposure and HLA in healthy donors. Primers included in the PCR were 60 Vbeta and 13 Jbeta primers. Produced via immunoSEQ multiplex PCR; TCRdb's table is partial and in-frame only. The sample contains 84,000 or so clones, 60% to 85% of which appear only once. The source material was PBMCs. These receptors were collected from a boy between 5 and 17 years old in good health and CMV-seronegative.

The chain carries TRBV7-9 and TRBJ2-3, with 13 bases lining up with TRBD2. The CDR3 totals 17 residues. V lost 5 bases, J lost 4 bases, and 9 bases stayed unmatched. Germline-derived CDR1 and CDR2 are SEHNR and FQNEAQ (reference sequence). The CDR3 DNA sequence: TGTGCCAGCAGCACCACTAGCGGGGGGGCCTCTGCAGATACGCAGTATTTT. It encodes CASSTTSGGASADTQYF.

The chain uses TRBV25-1 and TRBJ1-5; D is perhaps TRBD1 (6 bases). Trimming removed 4 bases from V and 0 bases from J, with 19 bases in between. The CDR3 consists of 18 residues. Germline V lookup: CDR1 MGHDK, CDR2 SYGVNS. CDR3 loop: CASSGGTQQPLSNQPQHF. DNA of the CDR3: TGTGCCAGCAGTGGGGGGACACAACAACCGCTTAGCAATCAGCCCCAGCATTTT.

This chain joins TRBV7-2 and TRBJ1-1; D may be TRBD1 (5 bases). The CDR3 covers 15 residues. Trimming left V 5 bases short and J 0 bases short, with 13 bases between. Germline V CDR1 and CDR2: SGHTA, FQGNSA. CDR3 in amino acids: CASSPGDGLNTEAFF. CDR3 coding DNA: TGTGCCAGCAGCCCGGGGGACGGACTGAACACTGAAGCTTTCTTT.